The TCR beta chain described here comes from a study of radiation and T cells in renal cell carcinoma. V lost 5 bases and J lost 2; bases outside the gene matches: 10. This CDR3 is 16 amino acids long. Per germline, CDR1 MDHEN and CDR2 SYDVKM. As for this clone: Its antigen is as yet unknown.

Profiling relied on immunoSEQ multiplex PCR, and the TCRdb table lists in-frame clones only, not all of them. Among more than 8,000 clones, around 50% were seen once, and the ten largest hold around a tenth. Stated treatment: treatment-naive control, cytoreductive nephrectomy. The tumor was a clear cell renal cell carcinoma. Control tumors came from a few females and over 9 males, aged about 35 to 82. Study-wide results and limits: Compared with controls, irradiated tumors showed greater TCR clonality. Dominant CDR3 motifs occupied more repertoire in irradiated than control tumors.

The chain uses TRBV28 and TRBJ2-5; 8 nucleotides match TRBD1. Sequencing was performed on tumor tissue, taken from a patient whose treatment was nephrectomy without radiotherapy. The sequence was obtained from a man aged 35 to 55 with renal cell carcinoma. The CDR3 coding sequence is TGTGCCAGCAGTCGAATCGGGACAGGCTTTCAAGAGACCCAGTACTTC. This translates into CASSRIGTGFQETQYF.